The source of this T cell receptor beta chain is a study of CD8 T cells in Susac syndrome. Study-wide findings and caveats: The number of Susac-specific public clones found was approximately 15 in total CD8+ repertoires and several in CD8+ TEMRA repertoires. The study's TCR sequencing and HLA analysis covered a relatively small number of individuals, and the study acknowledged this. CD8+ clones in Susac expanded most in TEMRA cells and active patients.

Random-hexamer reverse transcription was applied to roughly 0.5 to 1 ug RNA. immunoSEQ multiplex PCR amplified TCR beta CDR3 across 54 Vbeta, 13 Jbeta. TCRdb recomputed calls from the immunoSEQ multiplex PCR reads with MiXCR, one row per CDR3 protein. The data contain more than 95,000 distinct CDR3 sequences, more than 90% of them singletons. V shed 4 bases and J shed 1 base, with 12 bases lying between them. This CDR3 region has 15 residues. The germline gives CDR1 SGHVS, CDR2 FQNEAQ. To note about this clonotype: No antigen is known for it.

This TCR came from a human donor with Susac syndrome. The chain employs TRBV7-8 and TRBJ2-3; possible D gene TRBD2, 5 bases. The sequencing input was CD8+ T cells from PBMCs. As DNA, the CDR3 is TGTGCCAGCAGCTCCATCCCCGGGGGCACAGATACGCAGTATTTT. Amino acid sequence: CASSSIPGGTDTQYF.